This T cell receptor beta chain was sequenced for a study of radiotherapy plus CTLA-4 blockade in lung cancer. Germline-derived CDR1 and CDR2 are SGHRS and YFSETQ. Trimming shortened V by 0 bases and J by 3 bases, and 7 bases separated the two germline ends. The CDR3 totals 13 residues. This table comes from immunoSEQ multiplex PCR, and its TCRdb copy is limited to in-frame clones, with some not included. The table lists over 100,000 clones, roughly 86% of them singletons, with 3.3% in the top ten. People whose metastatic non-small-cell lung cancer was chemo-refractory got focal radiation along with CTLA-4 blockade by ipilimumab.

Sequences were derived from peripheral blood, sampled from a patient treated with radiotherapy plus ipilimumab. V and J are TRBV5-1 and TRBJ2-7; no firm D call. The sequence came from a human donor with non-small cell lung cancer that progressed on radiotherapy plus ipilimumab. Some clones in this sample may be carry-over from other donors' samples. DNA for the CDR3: TGCGCCAGCAGCTTGGACCTGTTCTACGAGCAGTACTTC. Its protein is CASSLDLFYEQYF.